This entry is about one T cell receptor beta chain. The source of the sample is a study of OX40 agonist ivuxolimab in advanced cancers. TCRdb's table, derived via immunoSEQ multiplex PCR, lists solely in-frame clones and lacks some. In the table there are about 46,000 clones, roughly 90% of which are singletons. CDR3 length: 14 residues. Germline V gene lookup returns CDR1 SNHLY and CDR2 FYNNEI. V was pared by 8 bases and J by 0 bases, with 11 bases between. V usage is TRBV2 and J usage is TRBJ1-5; D is ambiguous. This sequence originates from an adult with an advanced solid tumor such as melanoma, head and neck, liver or kidney cancer. Source: CD4+ or CD8+ T cells sorted from blood, taken in a trial of the OX40 agonist ivuxolimab. DNA for the CDR3: TGTGCCAGCTCCGGGCTGAATAGCAATCAGCCCCAGCATTTT. As protein: CASSGLNSNQPQHF.